This T cell receptor beta chain appears in the sequencing data of a study of blood T cells in healthy people across ages. This clonotype has more than one count but fewer than ten. What it recognizes is unknown. Findings and limits, study-wide: It was not possible, with unsorted PBMCs, to conclusively compare naive and antigen-experienced cells.

The authors ran a second PCR of about 6 to 11 cycles using a sample-barcoded 5' primer and a J-beta primer mix. A single record per CDR3 protein comes from TCRdb applying MiXCR to the 5' RACE reads. The sample holds 1,100,000 or so distinct CDR3 sequences, less than 50% seen once. The CDR3 has 14 amino acids. V was pared by 4 bases and J by 3 bases, with 12 bases between. CDR1 is LNHNV and CDR2 is YYDKDF in the germline V gene (reference sequence). The material sequenced was blood. This receptor was taken from a woman in her sixties in good health. V gene TRBV15 combines with J gene TRBJ1-2, with unresolved D. The CDR3 DNA sequence: TGTGCCACCAGCACGCGGACCTCTGACTATGGCTACACCTTC. Its translation: CATSTRTSDYGYTF.